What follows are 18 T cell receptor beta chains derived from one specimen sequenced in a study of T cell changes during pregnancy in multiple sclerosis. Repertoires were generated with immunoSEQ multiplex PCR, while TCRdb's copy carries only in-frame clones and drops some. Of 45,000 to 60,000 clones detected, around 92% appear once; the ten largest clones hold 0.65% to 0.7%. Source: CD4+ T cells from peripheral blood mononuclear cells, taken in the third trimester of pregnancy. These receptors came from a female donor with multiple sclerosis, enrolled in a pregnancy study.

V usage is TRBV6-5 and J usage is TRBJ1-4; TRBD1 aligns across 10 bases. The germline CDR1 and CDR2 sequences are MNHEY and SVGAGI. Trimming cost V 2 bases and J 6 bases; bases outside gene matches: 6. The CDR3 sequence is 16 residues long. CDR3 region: CASSYTRQGADEKLFF. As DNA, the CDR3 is TGTGCCAGCAGTTACACAAGACAGGGGGCAGATGAAAAACTGTTTTTT.

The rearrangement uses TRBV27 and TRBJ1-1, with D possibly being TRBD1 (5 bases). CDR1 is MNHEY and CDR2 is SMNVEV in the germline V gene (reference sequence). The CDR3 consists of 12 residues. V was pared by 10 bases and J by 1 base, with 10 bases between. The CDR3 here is CAIPGQNTEAFF. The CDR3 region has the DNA TGTGCCATACCTGGACAGAACACTGAAGCTTTCTTT.

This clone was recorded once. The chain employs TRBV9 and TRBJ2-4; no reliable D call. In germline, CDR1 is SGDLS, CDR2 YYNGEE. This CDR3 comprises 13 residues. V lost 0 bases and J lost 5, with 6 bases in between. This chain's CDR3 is CASSVAIQNIQYF. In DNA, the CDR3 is TGTGCCAGCAGCGTAGCTATCCAAAACATTCAGTACTTC.

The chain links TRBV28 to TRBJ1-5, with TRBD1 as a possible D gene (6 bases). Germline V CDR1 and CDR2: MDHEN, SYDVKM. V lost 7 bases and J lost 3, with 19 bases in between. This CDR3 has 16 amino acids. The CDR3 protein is CASTIPQGQLNQPQHF. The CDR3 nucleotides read TGTGCCAGCACGATACCTCAAGGACAGCTCAATCAGCCCCAGCATTTT.

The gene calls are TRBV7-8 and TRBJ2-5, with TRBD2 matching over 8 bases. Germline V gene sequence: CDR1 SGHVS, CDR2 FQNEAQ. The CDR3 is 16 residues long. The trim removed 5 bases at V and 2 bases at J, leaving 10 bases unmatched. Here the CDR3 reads CASSPTPGTRQETQYF. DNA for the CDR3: TGTGCCAGCAGCCCCACACCCGGGACTAGACAAGAGACCCAGTACTTC.

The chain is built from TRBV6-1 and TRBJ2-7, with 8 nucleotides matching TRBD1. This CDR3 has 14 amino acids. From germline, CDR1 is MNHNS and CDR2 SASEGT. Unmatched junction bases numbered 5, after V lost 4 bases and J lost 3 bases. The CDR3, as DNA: TGTGCCAGCAGTGTAGGACAGGGTGTCTACGAGCAGTACTTC. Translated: CASSVGQGVYEQYF.

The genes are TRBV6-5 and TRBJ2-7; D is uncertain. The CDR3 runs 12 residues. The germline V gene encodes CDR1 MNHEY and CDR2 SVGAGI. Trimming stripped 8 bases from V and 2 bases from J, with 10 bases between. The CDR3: CASGGAAYEQYF. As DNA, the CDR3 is TGTGCCAGCGGCGGCGCGGCCTACGAGCAGTACTTC.

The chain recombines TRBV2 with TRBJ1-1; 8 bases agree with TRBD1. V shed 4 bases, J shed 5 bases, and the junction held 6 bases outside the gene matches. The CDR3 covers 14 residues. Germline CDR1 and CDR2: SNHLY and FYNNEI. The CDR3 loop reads CASSVSTGETEAFF. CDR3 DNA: TGTGCCAGCAGTGTTTCGACAGGGGAAACTGAAGCTTTCTTT.

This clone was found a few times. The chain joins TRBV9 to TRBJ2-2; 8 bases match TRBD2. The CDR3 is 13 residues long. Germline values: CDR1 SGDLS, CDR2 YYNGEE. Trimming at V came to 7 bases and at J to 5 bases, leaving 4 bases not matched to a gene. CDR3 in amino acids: CASGERETGELFF. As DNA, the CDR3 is TGTGCCAGCGGGGAGCGGGAGACCGGGGAGCTGTTTTTT.

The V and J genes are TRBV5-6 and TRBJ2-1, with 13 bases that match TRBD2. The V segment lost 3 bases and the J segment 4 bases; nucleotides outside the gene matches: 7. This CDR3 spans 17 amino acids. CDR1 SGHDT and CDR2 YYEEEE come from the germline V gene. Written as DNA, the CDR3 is TGTGCCAGCAGCTCCGGACTAGCGGGAGTTCTGTACAATGAGCAGTTCTTC. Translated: CASSSGLAGVLYNEQFF.

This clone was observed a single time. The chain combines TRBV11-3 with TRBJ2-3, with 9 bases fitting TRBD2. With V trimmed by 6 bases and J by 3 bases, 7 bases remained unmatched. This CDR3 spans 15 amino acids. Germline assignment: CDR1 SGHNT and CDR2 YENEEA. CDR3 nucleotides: TGTGCCAGCAGTTCTCTAGCGGGACCAACAGATACGCAGTATTTT. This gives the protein CASSSLAGPTDTQYF.

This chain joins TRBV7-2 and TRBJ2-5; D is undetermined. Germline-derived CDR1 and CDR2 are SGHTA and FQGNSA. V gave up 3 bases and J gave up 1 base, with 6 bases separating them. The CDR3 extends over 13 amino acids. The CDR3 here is CASSFVVQETQYF. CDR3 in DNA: TGTGCCAGCAGCTTCGTCGTCCAAGAGACCCAGTACTTC.

The CDR3 reads CASSLEGYSNQPQHF. The CDR3 coding sequence is TGTGCCAGCAGTTTAGAGGGATATAGCAATCAGCCCCAGCATTTT. This chain connects TRBV6-6 to TRBJ1-5, with no clear D. This CDR3 is 15 amino acids long. Looked up from germline, CDR1 is MNHNY and CDR2 is SVGAGI (reference sequence). With 4 bases removed from V and 0 bases from J, the gap between germline ends came to 10 bases.

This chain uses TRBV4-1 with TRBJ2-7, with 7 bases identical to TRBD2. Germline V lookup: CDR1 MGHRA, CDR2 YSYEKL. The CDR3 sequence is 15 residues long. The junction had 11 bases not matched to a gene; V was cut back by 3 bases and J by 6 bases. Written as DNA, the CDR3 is TGCGCCAGCAGCCAGACCAAACTAGCGAGCCTCGAGCAGTACTTC. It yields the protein CASSQTKLASLEQYF.

This CDR3 is CASRMGGSGRKSTDTQYF. The CDR3 bases are TGTGCCAGCAGAATGGGGGGTAGCGGGAGAAAAAGCACAGATACGCAGTATTTT. The J gene is TRBJ2-3, the V gene TRBV28; 9 bases are shared with TRBD2. J gave up 0 bases and V 6 bases, and 13 bases lay outside the gene matches. Looked up from germline, CDR1 is MDHEN and CDR2 is SYDVKM. The CDR3 length is 18 residues.

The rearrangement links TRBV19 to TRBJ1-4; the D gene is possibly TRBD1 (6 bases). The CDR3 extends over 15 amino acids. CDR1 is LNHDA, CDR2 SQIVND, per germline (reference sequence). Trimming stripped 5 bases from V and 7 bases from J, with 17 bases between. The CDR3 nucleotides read TGTGCCAGTAGTTCCACAGGGACCGCGCTTGAAAAACTGTTTTTT. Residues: CASSSTGTALEKLFF.

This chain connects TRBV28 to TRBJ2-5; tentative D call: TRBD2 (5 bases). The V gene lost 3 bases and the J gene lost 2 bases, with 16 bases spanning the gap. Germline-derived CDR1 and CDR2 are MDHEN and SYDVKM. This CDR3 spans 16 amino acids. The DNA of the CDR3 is TGTGCCAGCAGTTTTCGGGCTAGCAGTAGGCAAGAGACCCAGTACTTC. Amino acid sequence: CASSFRASSRQETQYF.

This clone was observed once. The CDR3 spells CASEQGVREKLFF. The CDR3 DNA follows: TGTGCCAGCGAACAGGGGGTCAGGGAAAAACTGTTTTTT. This chain uses TRBV28 with TRBJ1-4; 8 bases line up with TRBD1. This CDR3 is built from 13 residues. Germline assignment: CDR1 MDHEN and CDR2 SYDVKM. V gave up 8 bases and J gave up 8 bases; unmatched junction bases: 7.